The 20 T cell receptor beta chains reported below all come from one sample, sequenced in a study of human T cells and chemical hapten exposure. TCRdb itself ran the RACE reads through MiXCR, one entry per CDR3 protein. The repertoire holds approximately 97,000 distinct CDR3 sequences, with 25% to 30% as singletons. The time point denotes: patch test 3, about 24 weeks after DPC sensitization. Stated treatment: therapeutic diphenylcyclopropenone sensitization with weekly scalp DPC. Sequenced material: whole blood, taken in connection with sensitization to the hapten diphenylcyclopropenone (DPC). The receptors were gathered from a man between 35 and 55 years old with alopecia areata. Some clones in this sample may be carry-over from other donors' samples.

The chain employs TRBV10-3 and TRBJ2-7; D is uncertain. The germline CDR1 and CDR2 sequences are ENHRY and SYGVKD. The CDR3 loop spans 12 amino acids. Trimming shortened V by 6 bases and J by 6 bases, and 12 bases separated the two germline ends. CDR3 protein: CAISSVAPEQYF. Here the CDR3 DNA reads TGTGCCATCAGCTCCGTGGCCCCCGAGCAGTACTTC.

The genes are TRBV6-1 and TRBJ2-3, with D tentatively TRBD1 (5 bases). V was clipped by 7 bases and J by 2 bases, with 10 bases between them. CDR1 is MNHNS and CDR2 is SASEGT in the germline V gene. This CDR3 is built from 13 residues. The CDR3 bases are TGTGCCAGCACCCGACAGAACACAGATACGCAGTATTTT. It specifies CASTRQNTDTQYF.

The V call is TRBV12-3 or TRBV12-4, the J call TRBJ2-7, with TRBD1 matching over 7 bases. After removal of 2 bases from V and 5 bases from J, the junction contained 6 bases not matched to a gene. CDR3 length: 14 residues. Written as DNA, the CDR3 is TGTGCCAGCAGTTTAAGACGACAGGGAGACGAGCAGTACTTC. It encodes CASSLRRQGDEQYF.

The J gene is TRBJ2-3, the V gene TRBV28; the match to TRBD2 covers 8 bases. The CDR3 runs to 16 residues. V was clipped by 4 bases and J by 0 bases; unmatched bases: 6. In germline, CDR1 is MDHEN, CDR2 SYDVKM. CDR3 sequence reads: CASSWGLGASTDTQYF. As DNA, the CDR3 is TGTGCCAGCAGTTGGGGACTAGGGGCTAGCACAGATACGCAGTATTTT.

The chain is built from TRBV6-5 and TRBJ2-7, with 11 bases matching TRBD1. Looked up from germline, CDR1 is MNHEY and CDR2 is SVGAGI. The ends lost 6 bases at V and 3 bases at J; junction bases unmatched: 4. CDR3 size: 14 residues. Here the CDR3 DNA reads TGTGCCAGCAGCCGCGGGACAGGGGGCTACGAGCAGTACTTC. Translation: CASSRGTGGYEQYF.

This clonotype was detected only once. The rearrangement joins TRBV2 to TRBJ2-4; D not resolved. CDR3 length: 13 residues. V was cut by 6 bases and J by 0 bases, with 6 bases left in between. CDR1 SNHLY and CDR2 FYNNEI come from the germline V gene. This CDR3 reads CASRGLAKNIQYF. The CDR3 bases are TGTGCCAGCAGGGGTCTAGCCAAAAACATTCAGTACTTC.

The chain joins TRBV20-1 to TRBJ2-1; D may be TRBD2 (6 bases). CDR3 length equals 14 residues. Deletions cut 7 bases from V and 0 bases from J, with 13 bases between. Germline-derived CDR1 and CDR2 are DFQATT and SNEGSKA (reference sequence). The CDR3 protein is CSGGVGSSYNEQFF. The CDR3 DNA follows: TGCAGTGGGGGGGTGGGGAGCTCCTACAATGAGCAGTTCTTC.

The chain joins TRBV20-1 to TRBJ2-3; 8 bases align to TRBD2. J was trimmed by 0 bases and V by 6 bases; bases with no gene match: 17. Germline CDR1 is DFQATT and CDR2 is SNEGSKA (reference sequence). This CDR3 comprises 18 residues. The CDR3 reads CSAIGPGLEDGSTDTQYF. Written as DNA, the CDR3 is TGCAGTGCGATAGGACCGGGACTAGAGGACGGTAGCACAGATACGCAGTATTTT.

This clonotype was seen only a few times. V usage is TRBV18 and J usage is TRBJ2-7; TRBD2 matches 13 bases. The germline V gene has CDR1 KGHSH and CDR2 LQKENI. The CDR3 is 16 amino acids. V trimming: 3 bases; J trimming: 6 bases; junction bases outside the gene matches: 8. CDR3 coding DNA: TGTGCCAGCTCACCTTACGGACTAGCGGGAGCTGTCGAGCAGTACTTC. Protein sequence: CASSPYGLAGAVEQYF.

The gene calls are TRBV5-1 and TRBJ1-4; D is undetermined. The germline gives CDR1 SGHRS, CDR2 YFSETQ. Trimming shortened V by 0 bases and J by 4 bases, and 7 bases separated the two germline ends. This CDR3 spans 14 amino acids. CDR3 sequence reads: CASSLVASNEKLFF. The DNA of the CDR3 is TGCGCCAGCAGCTTGGTGGCCAGTAATGAAAAACTGTTTTTT.

The table lists this clonotype with many counts. This chain joins TRBV6-1 and TRBJ2-1; D may be TRBD1 (6 bases). The germline gives CDR1 MNHNS, CDR2 SASEGT. Trimming took off 5 bases at V and 4 bases at J, with 21 bases between the two ends. CDR3 length equals 17 residues. The CDR3 is CASSPQLGALGYNEQFF. Here the CDR3 DNA reads TGTGCCAGCAGTCCCCAACTGGGGGCTTTAGGTTACAATGAGCAGTTCTTC.

This clonotype came up a few times. The V call is TRBV14, the J call TRBJ2-1; no firm D call. This CDR3 spans 13 amino acids. Germline CDR1 reads SGHDN; CDR2 reads FVKESK. With 0 bases removed from V and 12 bases from J, the gap between germline ends came to 12 bases. This chain's CDR3 is CASSQELYGVQFF. In DNA, the CDR3 is TGTGCCAGCAGCCAAGAGTTGTATGGGGTGCAGTTCTTC. The full variable domain, rest sourced from reference TRBV14 and TRBJ2-1, is EAGVTQFPSHSVIEKGQTVTLRCDPISGHDNLYWYRRVMGKEIKFLLHFVKESKQDESGMPNNRFLAERTGGTYSTLKVQPAELEDSGVYFCASSQELYGVQFFGPGTRLTVL.

A few counts support this clonotype. The V and J genes are TRBV20-1 and TRBJ2-5; 9 nucleotides line up with TRBD2. This CDR3 region has 17 residues. V was pared by 7 bases and J by 2 bases, with 17 bases of the junction left unmatched. The germline CDR1 and CDR2 sequences are DFQATT and SNEGSKA (reference sequence). The CDR3 sequence is CSGEKVLIAGEQETQYF. In DNA form, the CDR3 reads TGCAGTGGAGAGAAGGTTCTAATAGCGGGAGAACAAGAGACCCAGTACTTC.

The genes are TRBV28 and TRBJ2-1, with D maybe TRBD1 (5 bases). Trimming pared 10 bases from V and 2 bases from J, leaving 12 bases between. The CDR3 covers 13 residues. Germline assignment: CDR1 MDHEN and CDR2 SYDVKM. The CDR3 spells CAIRDFTYNEQFF. The CDR3 nucleotides read TGTGCCATCAGGGATTTTACCTACAATGAGCAGTTCTTC. Variable domain in full (rest from reference TRBV28 and TRBJ2-1): DVKVTQSSRYLVKRTGEKVFLECVQDMDHENMFWYRQDPGLGLRLIYFSYDVKMKEKGDIPEGYSVSREKKERFSLILESASTNQTSMYLCAIRDFTYNEQFFGPGTRLTVL.

There are a few counts of this clonotype. V gene TRBV7-6 combines with J gene TRBJ1-3; TRBD1 agrees at 7 bases. The V segment lost 5 bases and the J segment 2 bases; nucleotides outside the gene matches: 9. The CDR3 loop spans 16 amino acids. CDR1 is SGHVS, CDR2 FNYEAQ, per germline. CDR3 sequence reads: CASSPFGTAAGNTIYF. As DNA, the CDR3 is TGTGCCAGCAGCCCTTTCGGGACAGCCGCTGGAAACACCATATATTTT.

The rearrangement uses TRBV12-3 or TRBV12-4 and TRBJ2-5, with 10 bases matching TRBD1. The CDR3 is 15 amino acids. Trimming at V came to 3 bases and at J to 5 bases, leaving 6 bases not matched to a gene. The CDR3 DNA is TGTGCCAGCAGTTTGAGGACAGGGGGAGGTGAGACCCAGTACTTC. It yields the protein CASSLRTGGGETQYF.

The chain recombines TRBV18 with TRBJ2-4; 9 nucleotides match TRBD1. The CDR3 runs to 19 residues. V was clipped by 2 bases and J by 0 bases; unmatched bases: 11. Germline V lookup: CDR1 KGHSH, CDR2 LQKENI. The CDR3 here is CASSPTGQGTWLAKNIQYF. The CDR3 bases are TGTGCCAGCTCACCAACGGGACAGGGCACATGGCTAGCCAAAAACATTCAGTACTTC.

The CDR3 here is CASSRWGNEQFF. CDR3 sequence (DNA): TGTGCCAGCAGCCGCTGGGGAAATGAGCAGTTCTTC. The chain couples TRBV6-6 to TRBJ2-1, with D hard to call. The CDR3 spans 12 residues. CDR1 is MNHNY and CDR2 is SVGAGI in the germline V gene (reference sequence). The V end lost 6 bases, the J end lost 7 bases, and 10 bases lay between the germline ends.

This clonotype has more than one count but fewer than ten. J is TRBJ2-3 and V is TRBV12-3 or TRBV12-4, with 7 bases identical to TRBD1. This CDR3 region has 13 residues. Unmatched junction bases numbered 3, after V lost 6 bases and J lost 3 bases. DNA for the CDR3: TGTGCCAGCAGACAGGGGCCGACAGATACGCAGTATTTT. The encoded protein is CASRQGPTDTQYF.

The genes are TRBV5-6 and TRBJ1-5, with D perhaps TRBD1 (5 bases). The CDR3 totals 15 residues. Germline loops: CDR1 SGHDT, CDR2 YYEEEE. Trimming shortened V by 0 bases and J by 3 bases, and 10 bases separated the two germline ends. Here the CDR3 DNA reads TGTGCCAGCAGCTTGGAAGGCAGGGTCAATCAGCCCCAGCATTTT. Translated: CASSLEGRVNQPQHF.